Given below is one TCR beta chain in context. This clone was seen just once. Its cognate antigen has yet to be identified. No base quality information exists; no much larger clone differs at one position. Cut back by 1 base and 1 base, the V and J ends lie 4 bases apart. The germline V gene sets CDR1 to SGHDN and CDR2 to FVKESK. The CDR3 runs 13 residues from the cysteine to the phenylalanine. Of all the DNA, just the CDR3 is kept, 39 bases in frame from base 1. This entry belongs to a study of PD-1 blockade in classical Hodgkin lymphoma (dated by TCRdb to 2020 to 2021). Context from the whole study: Nivolumab dosing was 3 mg/kg intravenously every 2 weeks, continuing until either disease progression or unacceptable toxicity. To define a peripheral blood immune signature of response to PD-1 blockade in classical Hodgkin lymphoma, the study combined TCR beta sequencing with CyTOF.

Genomic DNA was extracted with the Qiagen DNeasy kit from unsorted PBMCs and from negatively selected CD4+ and CD8+ fractions. TCR beta CDR3 regions were amplified by immunoSEQ multiplex PCR using primers annealing to V and J segments. Amplification bias was minimized using a synthetic immune receptor repertoire, and residual bias was removed computationally after sequencing. Regarding the original processing steps: Custom Python scripts were used to quantify repertoire diversity as the Shannon entropy index. Unsorted, CD4+ and CD8+ repertoires were examined separately, except in combined analyses, for which CD4+ and CD8+ sequences were merged in silico. Clonal expansion was defined as a frequency increase of at least 2-fold after treatment compared with C1D1, and clones undetected at baseline were assigned a pseudocount of 0.5. Singleton clones were defined as clones with 0 or 1 copy at C1D1, and non-singleton clones were defined as clones with 2 or more copies. Clones expanded in unsorted samples were assigned a CD4+, CD8+ or unknown annotation through matching of protein sequences in sorted samples from the same patient. Wilcoxon tests on paired samples were used to test diversity changes from C1D1 to C4D1. Sourced from immuneACCESS, this table was stored by TCRdb with only in-frame sequences that have V and J called. A share of the clones is absent; for the studies checked, an unresolved V gene accounts for under half, and the remainder has no known explanation. D and trimming were read from the DNA, whereas the V and J calls and clone size are those reported in that table. This sample comprises 10,000 to 15,000 clones, 91% of them detected only once. The top ten clones comprise 10% of the sample.

The time point label for this specimen denotes: cycle 1 day 1 (C1D1), immediately before nivolumab initiation. Every trial patient had relapsed following autologous stem cell transplantation, and prior brentuximab vedotin exposure was what differed among cohorts A, B and C. The trial cohort comprised some 60 patients with relapsed/refractory classical Hodgkin lymphoma whose best overall responses were complete response, partial response or progressive disease. Trial patients were treated with single-agent nivolumab in the multi-cohort phase II CheckMate 205 trial. Best overall response was determined by an independent review committee according to the 2007 International Working Group response criteria. Trial PBMCs were collected immediately before nivolumab initiation (C1D1) and during therapy at cycle 2 day 1 and cycle 4 day 1. Peripheral blood was collected in 8 mL Vacutainer Cell Preparation Tubes, from which PBMCs were isolated by centrifugation and then cryopreserved.

Overall results and qualifications from the work: Lower diversity was seen in patients whose nivolumab began less than 1 year after ASCT, and these patients were left out of later analyses so that immune reconstitution would not confound the results. Baseline TCR diversity was reported to be lower in newly diagnosed patients than in healthy donors, and even lower in relapsed/refractory patients. The study was restricted to a single clinical trial cohort, and the causes of repertoire differences, possibly disease activity or prior therapy, were left undefined. By C4D1, a significant rise was seen in CD4+ TCR diversity but not in CD8+ TCR diversity (p=0.0027 vs p=0.16), and the rise was most apparent among complete responders (p=0.02). Among trial patients, those achieving complete response had baseline diversity similar to that of newly diagnosed patients, while diversity was significantly lower in partial responders and progressors.

This receptor was taken from a human donor with classical Hodgkin lymphoma. The receptor chain draws on TRBV14 and TRBJ1-1, with the D gene uncertain. The specimen was peripheral blood mononuclear cells (PBMCs), collected at baseline. The DNA is as follows: TGTGCCAGCAGCCAAGGTTGGAACACTGAAGCTTTCTTT. It translates to CASSQGWNTEAFF. Where the CDR3 stops, the reference TRBV14 and TRBJ1-1 genes take over; the full variable domain is EAGVTQFPSHSVIEKGQTVTLRCDPISGHDNLYWYRRVMGKEIKFLLHFVKESKQDESGMPNNRFLAERTGGTYSTLKVQPAELEDSGVYFCASSQGWNTEAFFGQGTRLTVV.